The following is a T cell receptor (beta chain) sequence with its context. This specimen belongs to a study of blood T cell repertoires in COVID-19. About the research overall: Whether acute or convalescent, the COVID-19 samples came from the United States, Italy and Spain.

The CDR3 spans 14 residues. The trim removed 9 bases at V and 7 bases at J, leaving 5 bases unmatched. Germline CDR1 and CDR2: LNHDA and SQIVND (reference sequence). In the original workflow: The authors estimated nucleated cell counts from reference gene primer amplification. Assay used: immunoSEQ multiplex PCR; TCRdb lists only in-frame clones, some missing. V, J and clone size are taken as reported in that table, and D and trimming were inferred from the DNA itself. The sample comprises about 360,000 clones, approximately 86% of which are singletons, and around 2.9% rests with the top ten. The chain carries TRBV19 and TRBJ2-1; 14 bases match TRBD2. This clonotype was obtained from a human donor in a cohort sampled during active COVID-19. Sequenced: peripheral blood. The CDR3 protein is CASGLAGGWNEQFF. CDR3 DNA sequence: TGTGCCAGCGGACTAGCGGGGGGATGGAATGAGCAGTTCTTC.